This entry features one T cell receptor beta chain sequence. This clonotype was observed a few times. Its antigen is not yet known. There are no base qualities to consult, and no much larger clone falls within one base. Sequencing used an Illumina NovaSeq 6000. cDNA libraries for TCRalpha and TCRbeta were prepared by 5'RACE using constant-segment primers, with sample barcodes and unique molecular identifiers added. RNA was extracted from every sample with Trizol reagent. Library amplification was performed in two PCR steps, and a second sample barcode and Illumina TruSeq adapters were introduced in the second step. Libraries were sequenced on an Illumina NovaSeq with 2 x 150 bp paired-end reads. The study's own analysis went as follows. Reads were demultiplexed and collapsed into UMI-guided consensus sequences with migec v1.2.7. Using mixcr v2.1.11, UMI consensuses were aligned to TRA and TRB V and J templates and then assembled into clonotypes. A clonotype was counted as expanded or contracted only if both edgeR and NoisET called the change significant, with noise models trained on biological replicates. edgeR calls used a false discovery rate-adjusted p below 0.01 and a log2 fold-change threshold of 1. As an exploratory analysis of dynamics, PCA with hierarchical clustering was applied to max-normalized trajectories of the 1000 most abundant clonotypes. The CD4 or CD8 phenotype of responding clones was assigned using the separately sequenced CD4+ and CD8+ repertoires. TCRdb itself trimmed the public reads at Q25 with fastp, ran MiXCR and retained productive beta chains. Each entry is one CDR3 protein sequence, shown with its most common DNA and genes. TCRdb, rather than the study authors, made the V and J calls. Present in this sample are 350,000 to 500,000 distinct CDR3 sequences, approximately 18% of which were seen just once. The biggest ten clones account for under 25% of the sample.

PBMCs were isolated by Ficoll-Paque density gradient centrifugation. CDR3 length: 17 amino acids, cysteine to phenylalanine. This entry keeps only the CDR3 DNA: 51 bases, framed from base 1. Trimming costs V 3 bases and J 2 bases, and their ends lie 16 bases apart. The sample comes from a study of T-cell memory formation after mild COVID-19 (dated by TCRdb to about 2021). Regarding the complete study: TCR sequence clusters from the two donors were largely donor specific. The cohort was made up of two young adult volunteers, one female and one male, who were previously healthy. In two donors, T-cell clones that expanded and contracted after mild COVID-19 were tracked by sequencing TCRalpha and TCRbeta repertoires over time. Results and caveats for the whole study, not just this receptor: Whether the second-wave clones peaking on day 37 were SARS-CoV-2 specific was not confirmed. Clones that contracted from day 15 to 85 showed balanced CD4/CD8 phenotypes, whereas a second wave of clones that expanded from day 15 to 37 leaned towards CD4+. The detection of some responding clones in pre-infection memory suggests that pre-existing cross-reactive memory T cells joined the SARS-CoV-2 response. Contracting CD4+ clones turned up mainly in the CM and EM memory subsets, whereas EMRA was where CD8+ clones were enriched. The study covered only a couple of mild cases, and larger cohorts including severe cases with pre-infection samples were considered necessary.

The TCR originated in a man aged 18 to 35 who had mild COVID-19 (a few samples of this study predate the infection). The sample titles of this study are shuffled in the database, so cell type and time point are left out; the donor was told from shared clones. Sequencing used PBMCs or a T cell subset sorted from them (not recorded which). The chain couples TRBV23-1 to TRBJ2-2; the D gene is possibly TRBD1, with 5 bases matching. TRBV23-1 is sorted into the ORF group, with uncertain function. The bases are TGCGCCAGCAGTCAGAGCATGGGGCAGGGTAACACCGGGGAGCTGTTTTTT. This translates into CASSQSMGQGNTGELFF.